This T cell receptor (beta chain) comes out of a study of blood T cells in healthy people across ages. The CDR3 totals 15 residues. Trimming shortened V by 1 base and J by 2 bases, and 10 bases separated the two germline ends. CDR1 is SGHTA and CDR2 is FQGNSA in the germline V gene. Study-wide points: Older age coincided with a roughly linear decline in TCR beta diversity per million T cells.

Note on this clonotype: Its antigen is as yet unknown.

For the second PCR, which ran for roughly 7 to 11 cycles, a sample-barcoded 5' primer and a J-beta primer mix were used. Paired-end reads containing CDR3 totaled no fewer than 2.5 million for each sample. In TCRdb, the 5' RACE reads were re-called with MiXCR into one record per CDR3 protein. The sample lists about 830,000 distinct CDR3 sequences, over 45% occurring once. Aged about 6 to 95, donors were systemically healthy Caucasians from Russia. J is TRBJ2-3 and V is TRBV7-2, with no clear D. Sequenced material: blood. The clonotype was recovered from a young man in good health. CDR3: CASSLEGYATDTQYF. In DNA form, the CDR3 reads TGTGCCAGCAGCTTAGAAGGGTACGCCACAGATACGCAGTATTTT.